Described below is a single T cell receptor (beta chain) sequence and its context. These data are taken from a study of sequential checkpoint blockade in melanoma. For the study at large: 75 to 95 pretreatment tumor DNA samples were TCRβ immunosequenced. More than 20 patients had matched tumor biopsies before treatment and at week 13 after nivolumab or ipilimumab alone.

The V gene's germline CDR1 is SGHNT and CDR2 YENEEA. CDR3 length: 15 amino acids. Trimming cost V 0 bases and J 11 bases, with 14 bases left between them. This sample's treatment: randomized to nivolumab then ipilimumab (arm A) or the reverse (arm B). Assay: immunoSEQ multiplex PCR; the TCRdb copy retains only in-frame clones and omits some. The sample yields around 9,900 clones, 20% to 25% seen once. Material: tumor tissue (inferred from file names), obtained from a patient given nivolumab and ipilimumab in sequence. This TCR was sampled from a human donor with melanoma. V usage is TRBV11-3 and J usage is TRBJ1-6; no clear D. The CDR3 reads CASSLETGISAPLHF. The CDR3 DNA sequence: TGTGCCAGCAGCTTAGAAACGGGGATCAGCGCACCCCTCCACTTT.